The rows below give T cell receptor beta chains drawn from one sample of a study of a mutant IDH1 vaccine in newly diagnosed glioma. Antigens of these TCRs are unknown. Sequencing was performed with immunoSEQ multiplex PCR; in TCRdb, only in-frame clones are kept and a portion is missing. The sample has roughly 51,000 clones, more than 65% seen once. This material consisted of PBMCs, taken from a glioma patient whose treatment included an IDH1 peptide vaccine. The receptors originated from a middle-aged man with glioma. Each CDR3 is given with its conserved first and last residue. Where a row states a size, it is once, few, many or the class of an expanded clone; other rows omit it.

size	V	J	CDR3
few	TRBV21-1	TRBJ1-4	CASSISVATNEKLFF
-	TRBV6-5	TRBJ1-6	CASRELGTGNEPLHF
-	TRBV6-6	TRBJ2-4	CASSPEGGAKNIQYF
-	TRBV27	TRBJ2-1	CASSGSGNEQFF
-	TRBV2	TRBJ2-1	CASVVDNEQFF
-	TRBV4-2	TRBJ2-1	CASSQRSGDVDEQFF
few	TRBV2	TRBJ2-7	CASTRRGRGEQYF
once	TRBV6-5	TRBJ1-2	CASSYYRPPNYGYTF
-	TRBV6-6	TRBJ2-1	CASSLPGSSYNEQFF
-	TRBV5-6	TRBJ1-1	CASSLDRGTEAFF